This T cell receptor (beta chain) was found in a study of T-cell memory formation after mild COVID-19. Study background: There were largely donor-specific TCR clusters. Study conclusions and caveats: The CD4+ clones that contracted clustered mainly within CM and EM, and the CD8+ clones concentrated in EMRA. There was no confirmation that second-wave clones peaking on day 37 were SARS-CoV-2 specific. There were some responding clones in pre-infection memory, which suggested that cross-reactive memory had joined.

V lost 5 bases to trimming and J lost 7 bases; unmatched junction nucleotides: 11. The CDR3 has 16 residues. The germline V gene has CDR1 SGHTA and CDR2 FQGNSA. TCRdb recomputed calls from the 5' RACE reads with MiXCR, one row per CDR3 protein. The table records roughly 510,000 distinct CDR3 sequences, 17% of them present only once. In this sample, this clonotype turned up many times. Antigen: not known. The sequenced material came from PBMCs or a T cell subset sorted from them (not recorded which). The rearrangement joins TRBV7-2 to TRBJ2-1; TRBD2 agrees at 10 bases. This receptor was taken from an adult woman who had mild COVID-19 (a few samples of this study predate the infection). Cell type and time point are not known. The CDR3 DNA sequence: TGTGCCAGCAGCATTCTAGCGGGAGCCTTAAGAAATGAGCAGTTCTTC. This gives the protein CASSILAGALRNEQFF.